This T cell receptor beta chain was found in a study of cytomegalovirus exposure and HLA in healthy donors. Germline V lookup: CDR1 SGHTA, CDR2 FQGNSA. The CDR3 extends over 14 amino acids. The V and J ends lost 3 bases and 4 bases respectively, with 13 bases between them. The PCR employed 60 Vbeta primers together with 13 Jbeta primers. TCRdb keeps only in-frame clones here, not all; method: immunoSEQ multiplex PCR. Of 100,000 to 150,000 clones listed, around 80% are singletons. Sequenced: PBMCs. The J gene is TRBJ2-7, the V gene TRBV7-2; possibly TRBD2 for D (6 bases). The receptor was derived from a woman aged 50 to 60 in good health and CMV-seropositive. The CDR3 loop reads CASSFPSVWYEQYF. The DNA of the CDR3 is TGTGCCAGCAGCTTTCCTAGCGTTTGGTACGAGCAGTACTTC.